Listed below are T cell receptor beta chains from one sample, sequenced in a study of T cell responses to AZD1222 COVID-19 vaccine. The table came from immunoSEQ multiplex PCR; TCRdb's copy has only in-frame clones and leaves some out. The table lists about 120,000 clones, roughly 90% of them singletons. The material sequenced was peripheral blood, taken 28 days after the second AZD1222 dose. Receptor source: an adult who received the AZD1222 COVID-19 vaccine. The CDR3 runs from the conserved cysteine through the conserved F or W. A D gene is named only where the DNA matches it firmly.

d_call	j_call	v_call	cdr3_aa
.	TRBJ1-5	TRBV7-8	CASSLSRTVSNQPQHF
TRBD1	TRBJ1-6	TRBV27	CASRLDRENSPLHF
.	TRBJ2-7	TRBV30	CAWSIGGTSYEQYF
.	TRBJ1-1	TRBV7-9	CASSLWVETNTEAFF
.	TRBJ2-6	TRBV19	CASSRPLRLSPSGANVLTF
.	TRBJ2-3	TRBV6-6	CASTLQGADTQYF
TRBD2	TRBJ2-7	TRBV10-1	CASSESVLAGGRYEQYF
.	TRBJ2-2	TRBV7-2	CASSLSMRGAPGELFF
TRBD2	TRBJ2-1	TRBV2	CASSDLSGGASYNEQFF
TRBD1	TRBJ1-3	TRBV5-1	CASSLGQAGNTIYF
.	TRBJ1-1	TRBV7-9	CASSSSPGRDTEAFF
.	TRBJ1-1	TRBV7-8	CASSKMAGLNTEAFF
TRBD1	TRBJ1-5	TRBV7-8	CASSWSGTGWGSNQPQHF
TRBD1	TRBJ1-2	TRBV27	CASRPRGQGNYGYTF
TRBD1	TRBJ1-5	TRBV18	CASSRDRDQPQHF
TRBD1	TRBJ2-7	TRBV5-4	CASSLGPPGQAYEQYF
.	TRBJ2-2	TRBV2	CASRYSLNTGELFF
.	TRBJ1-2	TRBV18	CASSPLADGYGYTF
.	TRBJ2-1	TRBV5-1	CASSPGQSSYNEQFF
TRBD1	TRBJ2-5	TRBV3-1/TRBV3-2	CASSQQGQDETQYF
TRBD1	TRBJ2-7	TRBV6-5	CASRRQGGHEQYF
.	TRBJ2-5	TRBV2	CASSPLGAGETQYF
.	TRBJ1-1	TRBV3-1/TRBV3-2	CASSQEEGAFEAFF
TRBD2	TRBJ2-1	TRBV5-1	CASSSTSGAHNEQFF
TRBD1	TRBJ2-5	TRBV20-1	CSASRDRRFGETQYF
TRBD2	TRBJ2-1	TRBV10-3	CAISGTSGSWNEQFF